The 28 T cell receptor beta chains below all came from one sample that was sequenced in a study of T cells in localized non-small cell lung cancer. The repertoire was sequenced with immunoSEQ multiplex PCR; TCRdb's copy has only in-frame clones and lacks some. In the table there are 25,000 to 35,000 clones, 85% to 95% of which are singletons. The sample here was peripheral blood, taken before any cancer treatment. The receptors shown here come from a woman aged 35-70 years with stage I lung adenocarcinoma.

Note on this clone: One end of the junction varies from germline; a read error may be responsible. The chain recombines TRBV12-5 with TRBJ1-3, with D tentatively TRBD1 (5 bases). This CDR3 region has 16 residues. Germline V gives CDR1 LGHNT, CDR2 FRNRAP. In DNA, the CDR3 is TGTACTAGTGGTTTGGTTAACAGGATTACTGGAAACACCATATATTTT. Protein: CTSGLVNRITGNTIYF.

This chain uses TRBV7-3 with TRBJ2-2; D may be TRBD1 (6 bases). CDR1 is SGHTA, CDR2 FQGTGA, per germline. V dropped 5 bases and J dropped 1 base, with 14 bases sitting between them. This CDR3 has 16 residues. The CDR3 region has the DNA TGTGCCAGCAGCACGATACAGGGAAAGAACACCGGGGAGCTGTTTTTT. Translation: CASSTIQGKNTGELFF.

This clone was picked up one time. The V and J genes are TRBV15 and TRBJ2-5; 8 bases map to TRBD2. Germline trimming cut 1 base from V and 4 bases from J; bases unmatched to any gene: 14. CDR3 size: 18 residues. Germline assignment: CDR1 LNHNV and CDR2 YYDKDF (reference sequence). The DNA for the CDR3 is TGTGCCACCAGCAGAGTTGGGGGCCAGCGGGAGATCTTAGAGACCCAGTACTTC. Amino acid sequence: CATSRVGGQREILETQYF.

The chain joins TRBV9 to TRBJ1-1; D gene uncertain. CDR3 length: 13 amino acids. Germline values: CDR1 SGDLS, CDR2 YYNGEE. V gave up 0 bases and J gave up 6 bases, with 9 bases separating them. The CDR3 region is CASSVVEGSEAFF. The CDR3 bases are TGTGCCAGCAGCGTAGTGGAGGGCTCTGAAGCTTTCTTT.

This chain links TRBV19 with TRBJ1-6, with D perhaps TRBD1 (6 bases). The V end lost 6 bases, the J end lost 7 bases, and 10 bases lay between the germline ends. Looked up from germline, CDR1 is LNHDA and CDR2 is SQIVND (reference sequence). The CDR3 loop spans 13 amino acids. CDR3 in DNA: TGTGCCAGTAGAGGACAGCGAAATTCACCCCTCCACTTT. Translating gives CASRGQRNSPLHF.

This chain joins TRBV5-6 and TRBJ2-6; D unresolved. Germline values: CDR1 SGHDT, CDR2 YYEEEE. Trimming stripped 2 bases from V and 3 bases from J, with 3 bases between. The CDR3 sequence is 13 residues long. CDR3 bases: TGTGCCAGCAGCTTTCGTGGGGCCAACGTCCTGACTTTC. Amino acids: CASSFRGANVLTF.

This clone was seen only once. Here the CDR3 reads CASSPFTGYTEAFF. In DNA, the CDR3 is TGTGCCAGCTCACCATTTACAGGGTACACTGAAGCTTTCTTT. The chain has TRBV18 and TRBJ1-1; a possible D gene is TRBD1 (6 bases). V dropped 2 bases and J dropped 3 bases, with 10 bases sitting between them. Germline-derived CDR1 and CDR2 are KGHSH and LQKENI. There are 14 residues in the CDR3.

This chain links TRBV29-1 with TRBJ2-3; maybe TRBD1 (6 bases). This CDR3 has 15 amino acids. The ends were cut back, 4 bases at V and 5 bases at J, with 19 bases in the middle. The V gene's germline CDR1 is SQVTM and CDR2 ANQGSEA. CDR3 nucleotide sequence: TGCAGCGTTGCTTTTGGGGTTTTAGGGGGAGATACGCAGTATTTT. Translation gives CSVAFGVLGGDTQYF.

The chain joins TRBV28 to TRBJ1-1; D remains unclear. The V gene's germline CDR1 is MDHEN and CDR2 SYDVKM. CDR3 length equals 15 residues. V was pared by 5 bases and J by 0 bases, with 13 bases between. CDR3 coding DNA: TGTGCCAGCAGTCCCCGGACGGGTATGAACACTGAAGCTTTCTTT. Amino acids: CASSPRTGMNTEAFF.

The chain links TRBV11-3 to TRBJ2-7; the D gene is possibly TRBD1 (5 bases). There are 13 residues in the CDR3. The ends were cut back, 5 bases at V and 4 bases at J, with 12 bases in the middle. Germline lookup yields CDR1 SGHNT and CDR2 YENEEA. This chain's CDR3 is CASSLRAPYEQYF. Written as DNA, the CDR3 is TGTGCCAGCAGCCTCAGGGCCCCTTACGAGCAGTACTTC.

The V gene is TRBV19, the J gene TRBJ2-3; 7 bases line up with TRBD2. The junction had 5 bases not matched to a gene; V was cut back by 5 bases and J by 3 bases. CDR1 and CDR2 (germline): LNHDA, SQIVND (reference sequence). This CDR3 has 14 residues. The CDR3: CASSQGGWTDTQYF. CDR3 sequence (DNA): TGTGCCAGTAGTCAGGGAGGGTGGACAGATACGCAGTATTTT.

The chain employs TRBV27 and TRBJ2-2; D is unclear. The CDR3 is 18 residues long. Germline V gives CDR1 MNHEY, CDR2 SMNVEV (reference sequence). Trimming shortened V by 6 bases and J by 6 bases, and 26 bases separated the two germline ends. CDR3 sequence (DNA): TGTGCCAGCAGCCTGAGGCTCGCGCGCAACCCTGGCGCCGGGGAGCTGTTTTTT. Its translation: CASSLRLARNPGAGELFF.

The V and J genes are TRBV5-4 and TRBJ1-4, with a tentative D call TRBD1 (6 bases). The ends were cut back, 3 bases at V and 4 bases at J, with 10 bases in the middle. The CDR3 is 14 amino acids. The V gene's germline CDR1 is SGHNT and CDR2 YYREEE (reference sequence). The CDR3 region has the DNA TGTGCCAGCAGCTCAGGACAGTTTAATGAAAAACTGTTTTTT. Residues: CASSSGQFNEKLFF.

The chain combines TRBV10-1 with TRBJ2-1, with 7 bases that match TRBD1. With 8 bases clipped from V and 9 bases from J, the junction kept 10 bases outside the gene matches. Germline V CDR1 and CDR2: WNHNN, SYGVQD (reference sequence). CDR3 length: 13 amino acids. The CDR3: CASSLRGSGEQFF. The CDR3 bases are TGCGCCAGCTCTCTCAGGGGGTCGGGTGAGCAGTTCTTC.

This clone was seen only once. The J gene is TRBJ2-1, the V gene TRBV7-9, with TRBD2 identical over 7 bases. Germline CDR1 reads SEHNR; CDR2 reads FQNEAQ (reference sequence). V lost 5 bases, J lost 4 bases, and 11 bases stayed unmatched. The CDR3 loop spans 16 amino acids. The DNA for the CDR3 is TGTGCCAGCAGCAGCCAGGGAAGTAGCGGGTACAATGAGCAGTTCTTC. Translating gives CASSSQGSSGYNEQFF. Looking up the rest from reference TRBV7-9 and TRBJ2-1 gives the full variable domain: DTGVSQNPRHKITKRGQNVTFRCDPISEHNRLYWYRQTLGQGPEFLTYFQNEAQLEKSRLLSDRFSAERPKGSFSTLEIQRTEQGDSAMYLCASSSQGSSGYNEQFFGPGTRLTVL.

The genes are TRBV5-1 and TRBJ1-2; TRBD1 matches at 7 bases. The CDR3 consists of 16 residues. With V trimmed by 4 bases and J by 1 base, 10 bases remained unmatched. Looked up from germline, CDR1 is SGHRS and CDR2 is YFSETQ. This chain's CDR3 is CASSVQPGQHNYGYTF. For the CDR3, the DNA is TGCGCCAGCAGCGTTCAACCGGGACAGCATAACTATGGCTACACCTTC.

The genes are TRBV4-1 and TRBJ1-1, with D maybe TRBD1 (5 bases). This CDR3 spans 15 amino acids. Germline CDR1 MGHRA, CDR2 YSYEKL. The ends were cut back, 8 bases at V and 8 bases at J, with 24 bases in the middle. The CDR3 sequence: CASAWDGLSELEAFF. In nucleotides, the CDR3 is TGCGCCAGCGCCTGGGACGGCCTAAGCGAACTGGAAGCTTTCTTT.

CDR3 DNA sequence: TGTGCCAGCAGCTTTGGAAGGTCCTTTCCCTATGGCTACACCTTC. It translates to CASSFGRSFPYGYTF. V and J are TRBV5-6 and TRBJ1-2; no clear D gene. The ends were cut back, 2 bases at V and 4 bases at J, with 15 bases in the middle. This CDR3 has 15 residues. Germline V gives CDR1 SGHDT, CDR2 YYEEEE.

The CDR3 spells CASSLEVRYGYTF. The CDR3 region has the DNA TGTGCCAGCAGCCTGGAAGTTAGGTATGGCTACACCTTC. The chain uses TRBV7-8 and TRBJ1-2; D gene unclear. The ends were cut back, 5 bases at V and 5 bases at J, with 12 bases in the middle. The CDR3 has 13 amino acids. The germline V gene has CDR1 SGHVS and CDR2 FQNEAQ.

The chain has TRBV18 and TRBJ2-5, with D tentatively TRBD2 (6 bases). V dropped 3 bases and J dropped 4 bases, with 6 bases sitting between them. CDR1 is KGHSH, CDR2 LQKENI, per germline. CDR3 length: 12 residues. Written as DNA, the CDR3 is TGTGCCAGCTCACCGGAGGGAGAGACCCAGTACTTC. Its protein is CASSPEGETQYF.

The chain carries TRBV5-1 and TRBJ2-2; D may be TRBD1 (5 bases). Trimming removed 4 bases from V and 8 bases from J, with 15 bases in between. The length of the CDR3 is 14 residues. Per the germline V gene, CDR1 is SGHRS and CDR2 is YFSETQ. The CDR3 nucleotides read TGCGCCAGCAGCCTAGGACAAATAGGTGGGGAGCTGTTTTTT. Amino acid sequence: CASSLGQIGGELFF.

CDR3 bases: TGTGCCAGCAGTGATCAGGGGAACACCATATATTTT. Encoded protein: CASSDQGNTIYF. The J gene is TRBJ1-3, the V gene TRBV6-6, with a weak D call TRBD1 (6 bases). This CDR3 spans 12 amino acids. The V gene lost 5 bases and the J gene lost 7 bases, with 9 bases spanning the gap. Germline loops: CDR1 MNHNY, CDR2 SVGAGI (reference sequence).

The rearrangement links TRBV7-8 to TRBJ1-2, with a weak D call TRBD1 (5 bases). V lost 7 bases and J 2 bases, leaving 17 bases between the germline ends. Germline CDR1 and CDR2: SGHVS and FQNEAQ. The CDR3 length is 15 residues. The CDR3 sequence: CASTQFRGKNYGYTF. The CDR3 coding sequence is TGTGCCAGCACCCAATTTAGGGGCAAGAACTATGGCTACACCTTC.

The CDR3 DNA sequence: TGCGCCAGCAGCTTGGAAGGCTATGGCTACACCTTC. Amino acids: CASSLEGYGYTF. This chain joins TRBV5-1 and TRBJ1-2; D remains ambiguous. V was trimmed by 0 bases and J by 4 bases, leaving 4 bases between them. The CDR3 is 12 residues long. From germline, CDR1 is SGHRS and CDR2 YFSETQ.

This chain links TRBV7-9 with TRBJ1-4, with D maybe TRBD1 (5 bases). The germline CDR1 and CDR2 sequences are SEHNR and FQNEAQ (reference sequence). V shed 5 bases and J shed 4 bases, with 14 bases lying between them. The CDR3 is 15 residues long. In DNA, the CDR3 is TGTGCCAGCAGCGAAAACAGGCGGATTAATGAAAAACTGTTTTTT. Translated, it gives CASSENRRINEKLFF.

Here the CDR3 reads CASSLARKEYF. The CDR3 DNA reads as TGTGCCAGCAGCTTGGCCCGGAAGGAGTACTTC. The rearrangement links TRBV5-4 to TRBJ2-7; no firm D call. Germline CDR1 and CDR2: SGHNT and YYREEE (reference sequence). The germline V and J ends were trimmed by 0 bases and 11 bases, with 9 bases remaining between them. The length of the CDR3 is 11 residues. The full variable domain, its missing parts supplied by reference TRBV5-4 and TRBJ2-7, is ETGVTQSPTHLIKTRGQQVTLRCSSQSGHNTVSWYQQALGQGPQFIFQYYREEENGRGNFPPRFSGLQFPNYSSELNVNALELDDSALYLCASSLARKEYFGPGTRLTVT.

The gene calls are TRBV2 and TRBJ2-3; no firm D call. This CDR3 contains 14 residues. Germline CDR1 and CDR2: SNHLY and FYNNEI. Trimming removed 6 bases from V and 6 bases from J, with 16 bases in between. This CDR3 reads CASSATLVVDTQYF. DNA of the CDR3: TGTGCCAGCAGCGCGACCCTAGTTGTTGATACGCAGTATTTT.

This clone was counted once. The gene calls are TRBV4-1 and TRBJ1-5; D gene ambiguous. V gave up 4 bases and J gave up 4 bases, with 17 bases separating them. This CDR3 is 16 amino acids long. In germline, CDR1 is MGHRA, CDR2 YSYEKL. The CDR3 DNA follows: TGCGCCAGCAGCCCAACTTCTCAGCTTAATAATCAGCCCCAGCATTTT. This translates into CASSPTSQLNNQPQHF.